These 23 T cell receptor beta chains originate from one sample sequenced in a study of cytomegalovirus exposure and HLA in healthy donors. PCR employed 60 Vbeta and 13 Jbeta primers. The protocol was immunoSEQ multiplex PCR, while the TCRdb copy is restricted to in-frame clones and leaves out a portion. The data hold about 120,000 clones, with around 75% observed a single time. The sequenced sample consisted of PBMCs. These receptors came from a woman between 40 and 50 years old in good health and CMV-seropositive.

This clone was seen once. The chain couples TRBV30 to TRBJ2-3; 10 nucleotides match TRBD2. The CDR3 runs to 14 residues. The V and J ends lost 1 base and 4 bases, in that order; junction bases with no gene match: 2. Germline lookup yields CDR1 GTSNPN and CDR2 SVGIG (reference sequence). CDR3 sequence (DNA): TGTGCCTGGAGTGAAGCGGGAGGGTCAGATACGCAGTATTTT. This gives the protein CAWSEAGGSDTQYF.

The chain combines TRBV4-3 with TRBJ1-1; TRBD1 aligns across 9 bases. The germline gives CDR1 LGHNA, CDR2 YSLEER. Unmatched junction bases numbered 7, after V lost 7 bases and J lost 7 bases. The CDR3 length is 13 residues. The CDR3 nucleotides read TGCGCCAGCACCTATGGGACAGGGCTTGAAGCTTTCTTT. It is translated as CASTYGTGLEAFF.

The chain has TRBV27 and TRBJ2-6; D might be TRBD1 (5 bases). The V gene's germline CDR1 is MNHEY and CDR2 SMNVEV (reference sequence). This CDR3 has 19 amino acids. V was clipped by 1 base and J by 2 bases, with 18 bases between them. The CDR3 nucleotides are TGTGCCAGCAGTTTATTCTTGAGACAGACTTCGCCTGGGGCCAACGTCCTGACTTTC. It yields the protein CASSLFLRQTSPGANVLTF.

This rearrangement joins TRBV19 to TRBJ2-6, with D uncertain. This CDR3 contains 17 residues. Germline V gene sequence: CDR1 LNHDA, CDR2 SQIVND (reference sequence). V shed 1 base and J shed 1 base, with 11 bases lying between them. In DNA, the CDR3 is TGTGCCAGTAGTATAGCCGGCGACACGTCTGGGGCCAACGTCCTGACTTTC. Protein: CASSIAGDTSGANVLTF.

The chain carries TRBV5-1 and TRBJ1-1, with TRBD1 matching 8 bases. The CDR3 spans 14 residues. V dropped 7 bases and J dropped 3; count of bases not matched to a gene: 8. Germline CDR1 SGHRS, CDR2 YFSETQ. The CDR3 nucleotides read TGCGCCAGCCCCCCGGACAGGGTCGACACTGAAGCTTTCTTT. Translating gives CASPPDRVDTEAFF.

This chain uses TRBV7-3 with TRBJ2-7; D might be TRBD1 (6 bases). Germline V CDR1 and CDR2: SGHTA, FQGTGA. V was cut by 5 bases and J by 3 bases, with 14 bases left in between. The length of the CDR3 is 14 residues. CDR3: CASSTGAGDYEQYF. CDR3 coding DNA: TGTGCCAGCAGCACAGGAGCAGGGGACTACGAGCAGTACTTC.

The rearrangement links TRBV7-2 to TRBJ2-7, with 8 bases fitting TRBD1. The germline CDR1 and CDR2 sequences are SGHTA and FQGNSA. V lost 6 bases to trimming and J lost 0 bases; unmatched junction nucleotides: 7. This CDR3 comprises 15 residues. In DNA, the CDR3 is TGTGCCAGCAGGCTCAGGGGGCTAAGCTCCTACGAGCAGTACTTC. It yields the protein CASRLRGLSSYEQYF.

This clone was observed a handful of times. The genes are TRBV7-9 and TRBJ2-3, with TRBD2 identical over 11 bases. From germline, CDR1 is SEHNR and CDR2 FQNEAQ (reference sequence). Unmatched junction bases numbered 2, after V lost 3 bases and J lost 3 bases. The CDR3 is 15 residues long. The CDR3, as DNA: TGTGCCAGCAGCTTTAGCGGGGGGGCGACAGATACGCAGTATTTT. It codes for CASSFSGGATDTQYF.

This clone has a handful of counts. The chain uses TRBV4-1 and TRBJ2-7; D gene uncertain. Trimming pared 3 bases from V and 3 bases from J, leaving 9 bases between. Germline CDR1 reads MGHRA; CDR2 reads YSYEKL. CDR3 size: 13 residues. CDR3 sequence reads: CASSQAPLYEQYF. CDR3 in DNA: TGCGCCAGCAGCCAGGCCCCCCTCTACGAGCAGTACTTC.

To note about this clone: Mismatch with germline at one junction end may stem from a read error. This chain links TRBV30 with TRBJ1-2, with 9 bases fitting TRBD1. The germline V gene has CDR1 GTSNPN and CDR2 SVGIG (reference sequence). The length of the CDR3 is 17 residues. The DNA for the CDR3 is TGTGCCGGGAGTGCCTCGACTAGGGGGACAGGGTACTATGGCTACACCTTC. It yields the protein CAGSASTRGTGYYGYTF.

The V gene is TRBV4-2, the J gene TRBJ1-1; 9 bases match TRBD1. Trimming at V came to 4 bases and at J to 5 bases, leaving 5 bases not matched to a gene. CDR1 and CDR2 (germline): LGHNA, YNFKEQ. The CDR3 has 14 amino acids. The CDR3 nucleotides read TGTGCCAGCAGCCTAACCGGGACAGGGACTGAAGCTTTCTTT. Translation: CASSLTGTGTEAFF.

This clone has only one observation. CDR3 residues: CASSLEGRQGTDTQYF. DNA of the CDR3: TGTGCCAGCAGTTTAGAGGGTAGGCAGGGCACAGATACGCAGTATTTT. The chain links TRBV28 to TRBJ2-3; a weak D match, TRBD2 (5 bases). V lost 2 bases, J lost 1 base, and 13 bases lay in between. This CDR3 is built from 16 residues. Germline V gene data show CDR1 as MDHEN and CDR2 as SYDVKM.

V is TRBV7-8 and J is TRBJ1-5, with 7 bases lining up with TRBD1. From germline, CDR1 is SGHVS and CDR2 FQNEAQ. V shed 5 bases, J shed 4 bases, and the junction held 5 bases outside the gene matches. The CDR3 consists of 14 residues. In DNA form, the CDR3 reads TGTGCCAGCAGCAGACAGGGTGAAAATCAGCCCCAGCATTTT. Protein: CASSRQGENQPQHF.

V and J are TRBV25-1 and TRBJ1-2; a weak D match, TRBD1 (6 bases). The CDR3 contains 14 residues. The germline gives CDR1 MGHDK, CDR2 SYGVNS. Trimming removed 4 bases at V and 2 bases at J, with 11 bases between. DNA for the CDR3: TGTGCCAGCAGTGCCCAGGGGACCAACTATGGCTACACCTTC. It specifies CASSAQGTNYGYTF.

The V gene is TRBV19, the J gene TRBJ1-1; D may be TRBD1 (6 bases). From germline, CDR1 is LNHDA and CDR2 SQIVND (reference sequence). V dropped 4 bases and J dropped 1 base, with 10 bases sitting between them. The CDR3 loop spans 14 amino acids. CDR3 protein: CASSTGTSNTEAFF. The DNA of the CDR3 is TGTGCCAGTAGTACCGGGACATCGAACACTGAAGCTTTCTTT.

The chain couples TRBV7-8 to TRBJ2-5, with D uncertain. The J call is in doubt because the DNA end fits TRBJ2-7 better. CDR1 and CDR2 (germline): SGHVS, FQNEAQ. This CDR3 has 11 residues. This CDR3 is CASSGAYEQYF. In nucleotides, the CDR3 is TGTGCCAGCAGCGGAGCCTACGAGCAGTACTTC.

CDR3 in amino acids: CASSQVGSGQGGEQYF. CDR3 in DNA: TGCGCCAGCAGCCAAGTGGGCTCGGGACAGGGGGGTGAGCAGTACTTC. The rearrangement links TRBV4-3 to TRBJ2-7; 11 bases align to TRBD1. Germline trimming cut 1 base from V and 7 bases from J; bases unmatched to any gene: 9. The CDR3 spans 16 residues. The germline CDR1 and CDR2 sequences are LGHNA and YSLEER.

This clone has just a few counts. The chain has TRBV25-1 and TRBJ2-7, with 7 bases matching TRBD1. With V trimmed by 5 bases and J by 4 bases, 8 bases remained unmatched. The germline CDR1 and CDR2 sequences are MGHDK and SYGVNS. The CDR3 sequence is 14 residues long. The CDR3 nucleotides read TGTGCCAGCAGTAACGACAGGGATGTGTACGAGCAGTACTTC. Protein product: CASSNDRDVYEQYF.

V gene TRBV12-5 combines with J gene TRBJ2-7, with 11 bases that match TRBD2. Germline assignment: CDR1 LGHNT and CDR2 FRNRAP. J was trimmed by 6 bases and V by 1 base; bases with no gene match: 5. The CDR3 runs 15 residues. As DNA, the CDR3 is TGTGCTAGTGGTTTGGATGCTAGCGGGAGGACCGAGCAGTACTTC. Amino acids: CASGLDASGRTEQYF.

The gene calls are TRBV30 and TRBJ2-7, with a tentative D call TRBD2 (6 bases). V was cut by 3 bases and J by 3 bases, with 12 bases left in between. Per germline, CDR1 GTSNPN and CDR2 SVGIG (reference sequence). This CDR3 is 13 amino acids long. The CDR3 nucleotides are TGTGCCTGGAGAGGAGGGGTTATCTACGAGCAGTACTTC. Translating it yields CAWRGGVIYEQYF.

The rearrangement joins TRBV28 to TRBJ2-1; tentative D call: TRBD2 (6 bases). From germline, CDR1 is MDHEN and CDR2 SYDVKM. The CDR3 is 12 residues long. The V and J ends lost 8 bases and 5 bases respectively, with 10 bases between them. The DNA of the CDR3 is TGTGCCAGCTTAGGCGGGGACAATGAGCAGTTCTTC. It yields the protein CASLGGDNEQFF.

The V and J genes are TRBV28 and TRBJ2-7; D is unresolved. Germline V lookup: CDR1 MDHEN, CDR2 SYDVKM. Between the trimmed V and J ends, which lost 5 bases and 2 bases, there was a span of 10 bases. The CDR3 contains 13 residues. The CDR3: CASSQAPTYEQYF. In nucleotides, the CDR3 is TGTGCCAGCAGTCAGGCTCCGACCTACGAGCAGTACTTC.

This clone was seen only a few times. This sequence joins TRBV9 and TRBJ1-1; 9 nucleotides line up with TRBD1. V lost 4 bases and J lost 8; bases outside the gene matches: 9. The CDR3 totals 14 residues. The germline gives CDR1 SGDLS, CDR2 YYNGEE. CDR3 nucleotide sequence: TGTGCCAGCAGCCCGTGGACAGGGGCGATAGAAGCTTTCTTT. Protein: CASSPWTGAIEAFF.